A selection of T cell receptor beta chains follows, all from one sample in a study of T cell changes during pregnancy in multiple sclerosis. Here immunoSEQ multiplex PCR was the method, and the copy in TCRdb shows in-frame clones only, minus some. The sample yields some 63,000 clones, 91% seen once. This material consisted of peripheral blood, taken before pregnancy. The receptor set was obtained from a female donor with multiple sclerosis, enrolled in a pregnancy study. The CDR3 runs from the conserved cysteine through the conserved F or W. Fields, in order: V gene, clone size, J gene, CDR3 protein. A clone size is listed for some rows: how often the clone was seen (once, few, many), or a class if it is expanded.

V: TRBV7-9; size: NA; J: TRBJ2-7; CDR3: CASSSTGAFYEQYF
V: TRBV2; size: once; J: TRBJ1-2; CDR3: CASSEGGPTYGYTF
V: TRBV4-3; size: NA; J: TRBJ1-1; CDR3: CASSQVATRAMNTEAFF
V: TRBV5-6; size: NA; J: TRBJ1-2; CDR3: CASSLDFYGYTF
V: TRBV6-5; size: NA; J: TRBJ1-1; CDR3: CASSRPGTEAFF
V: TRBV7-2; size: NA; J: TRBJ1-1; CDR3: CASSPTGRDFPPFF
V: TRBV7-9; size: NA; J: TRBJ2-5; CDR3: CASSSRGRSKKYLRETQYF
V: TRBV4-3; size: NA; J: TRBJ2-7; CDR3: CASSLSSSYEQYF
V: TRBV7-2; size: NA; J: TRBJ1-5; CDR3: CASSPGGFGQPQHF
V: TRBV5-1; size: NA; J: TRBJ2-2; CDR3: CASSLAREYTGELFF
V: TRBV19; size: NA; J: TRBJ1-1; CDR3: CASSILRGNTEAFF
V: TRBV2; size: NA; J: TRBJ2-6; CDR3: CASRRLVSGANVLTF
V: TRBV9; size: NA; J: TRBJ2-1; CDR3: CASSRLVNNEQFF
V: TRBV18; size: NA; J: TRBJ1-4; CDR3: CASSPRAGGEKLFF
V: TRBV11-1; size: NA; J: TRBJ2-5; CDR3: CASSLVSETQYF
V: TRBV19; size: NA; J: TRBJ2-5; CDR3: CASSIGGLAGGQETQYF
V: TRBV4-2; size: NA; J: TRBJ2-6; CDR3: CASSPPGTSGANVLTF
V: TRBV27; size: NA; J: TRBJ1-2; CDR3: CASSPGTGSHGYTF
V: TRBV30; size: NA; J: TRBJ2-2; CDR3: CAGAPNTGELFF
V: TRBV25-1; size: NA; J: TRBJ2-7; CDR3: CASSESSGTGGYEQYF
V: TRBV7-9; size: once; J: TRBJ2-7; CDR3: CASSATGSYEQYF
V: TRBV15; size: NA; J: TRBJ2-5; CDR3: CATSRDAGVGETQYF
V: TRBV9; size: NA; J: TRBJ1-6; CDR3: CASSAGTPNSPLHF
V: TRBV6-6; size: NA; J: TRBJ1-1; CDR3: CASSYLTEAFF
V: TRBV9; size: NA; J: TRBJ2-7; CDR3: CASSPPGQSSYEQYF
V: TRBV29-1; size: NA; J: TRBJ2-1; CDR3: CSVLGRGLREIQFF
V: TRBV30; size: NA; J: TRBJ1-2; CDR3: CAWAPGAYGYTF
V: TRBV2; size: NA; J: TRBJ2-3; CDR3: CANGQRTDTQYF
V: TRBV29-1; size: once; J: TRBJ2-3; CDR3: CSVDAGVDTDTQYF
V: TRBV7-2; size: NA; J: TRBJ2-7; CDR3: CASSLPQVLTLYF
V: TRBV5-8; size: NA; J: TRBJ1-1; CDR3: CASSFGQGARNTEAFF
V: TRBV6-5; size: NA; J: TRBJ2-5; CDR3: CASSYLLAGGQETQYF
V: TRBV10-3; size: NA; J: TRBJ1-6; CDR3: CAISPRTGADSPLHF
V: TRBV15; size: NA; J: TRBJ1-6; CDR3: CATSRDKGGGSPLHF
V: TRBV18; size: NA; J: TRBJ1-4; CDR3: CASSLDRPNEKLFF
V: TRBV11-2; size: NA; J: TRBJ2-3; CDR3: CASSLLAGGTDTQYF
V: TRBV2; size: NA; J: TRBJ1-5; CDR3: CASSGQGRNQPQHF
V: TRBV19; size: NA; J: TRBJ1-5; CDR3: CASSPRTGGDSNQPQHF
V: TRBV29-1; size: NA; J: TRBJ1-2; CDR3: CSVDGTVLDGYTF
V: TRBV7-2; size: NA; J: TRBJ2-6; CDR3: CASSSTGGAGANVLTF
V: TRBV5-6; size: once; J: TRBJ2-7; CDR3: CASSLEGRTETYEQYF
V: TRBV2; size: NA; J: TRBJ2-1; CDR3: CASSEMRSYNEQFF
V: TRBV7-9; size: NA; J: TRBJ1-4; CDR3: CASSQGGNEKLFF
V: TRBV5-6; size: NA; J: TRBJ1-6; CDR3: CASSPGTGPNSPLHF